What follows describes a single TCR beta chain. The germline gives CDR1 MGHRA, CDR2 YSYEKL. The CDR3 runs 15 residues. Trimming cost V 1 base and J 11 bases; bases outside gene matches: 9. This record belongs to a study of blood T cell repertoires in COVID-19. Turning to the study itself: Researchers got acute and convalescent COVID-19 samples from the United States, Italy and Spain. PBMCs, B-cell-depleted T cells, or T cells provided the cDNA or gDNA that made up the material.

Profiled with immunoSEQ multiplex PCR; TCRdb holds only in-frame clones, not every one. Of some 140,000 clones listed, roughly 88% are singletons. The chain recombines TRBV4-1 with TRBJ2-1; TRBD2 agrees at 9 bases. The specimen sequenced was peripheral blood. The origin of this receptor is a man aged 65 to 79 with active COVID-19. For the CDR3, the DNA is TGCGCCAGCAGCCAAGGACTAGCGGAGGCCCACAAGCAGTTCTTC. The encoded protein is CASSQGLAEAHKQFF.